This T cell receptor (beta chain) was identified in a study of T cell repertoires in cytomegalovirus infection. Across the study: Both a matching HLA type and CMV infection were indicated by public TCR beta signatures. Findings and limits, study-wide: Summed frequency of shared TCR beta families picked out CMV carriers who also had the relevant HLA. Clonotypes of TCR beta that were HLA-C-restricted and CMV-specific dominated the ex vivo response.

TCRdb reprocessed the reads via MiXCR and lists one record per CDR3 protein. The sample has roughly 180,000 distinct CDR3 sequences, 28% seen once. Points on this clonotype: The antigen is not known.

This CDR3 is built from 12 residues. Trimming left V 4 bases short and J 4 bases short, with 10 bases between. Germline CDR1 and CDR2: SQVTM and ANQGSEA. This clonotype was obtained from a human donor in good health (CMV status not recorded). Some clones in this sample may be carry-over from other donors' samples. The sample consisted of PBMCs. The chain couples TRBV29-1 to TRBJ1-2; D is ambiguous. Here the CDR3 reads CSVGINRYGYTF. Here the CDR3 DNA reads TGCAGCGTTGGAATTAATCGCTATGGCTACACCTTC.